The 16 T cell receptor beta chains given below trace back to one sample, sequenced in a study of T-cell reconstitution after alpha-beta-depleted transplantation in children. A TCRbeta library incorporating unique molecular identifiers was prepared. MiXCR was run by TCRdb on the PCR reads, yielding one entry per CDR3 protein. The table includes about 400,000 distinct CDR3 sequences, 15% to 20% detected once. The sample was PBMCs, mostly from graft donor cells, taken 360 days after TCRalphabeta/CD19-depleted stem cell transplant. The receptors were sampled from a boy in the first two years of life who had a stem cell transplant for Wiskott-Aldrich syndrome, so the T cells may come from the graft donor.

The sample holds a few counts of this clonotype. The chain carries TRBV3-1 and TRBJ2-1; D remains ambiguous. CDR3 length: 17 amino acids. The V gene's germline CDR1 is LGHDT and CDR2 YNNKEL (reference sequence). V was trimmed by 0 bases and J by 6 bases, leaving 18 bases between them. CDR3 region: CASSQDLTLDPRNEQFF. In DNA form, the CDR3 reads TGTGCCAGCAGCCAAGACCTCACTCTTGACCCCCGCAATGAGCAGTTCTTC.

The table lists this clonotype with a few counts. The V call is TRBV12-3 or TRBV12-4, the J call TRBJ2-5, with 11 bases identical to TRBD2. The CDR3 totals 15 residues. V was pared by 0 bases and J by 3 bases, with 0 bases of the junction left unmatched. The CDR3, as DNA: TGTGCCAGCAGTTTAGCGGGACTAGCGGAAGAGACCCAGTACTTC. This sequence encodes CASSLAGLAEETQYF.

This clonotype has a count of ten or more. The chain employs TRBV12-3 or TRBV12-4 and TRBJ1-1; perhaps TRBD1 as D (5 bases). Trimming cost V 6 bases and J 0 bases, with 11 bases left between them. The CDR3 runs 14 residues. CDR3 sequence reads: CASRPGTVNTEAFF. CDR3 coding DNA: TGTGCCAGCAGACCTGGGACGGTGAACACTGAAGCTTTCTTT.

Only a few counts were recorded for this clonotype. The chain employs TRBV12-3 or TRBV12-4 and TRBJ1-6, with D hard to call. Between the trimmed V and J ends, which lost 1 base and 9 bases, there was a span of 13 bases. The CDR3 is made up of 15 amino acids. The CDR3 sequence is CASSLGHTKGSPLHF. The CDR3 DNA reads TGTGCCAGCAGTTTAGGGCATACGAAAGGTTCACCCCTCCACTTT.

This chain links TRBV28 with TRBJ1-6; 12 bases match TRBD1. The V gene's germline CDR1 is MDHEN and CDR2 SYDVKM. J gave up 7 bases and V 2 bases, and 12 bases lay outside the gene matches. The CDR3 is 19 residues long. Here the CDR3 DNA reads TGTGCCAGCAGTTTACGCCTTTTCCGGGACAGGGGGCGGAATTCACCCCTCCACTTT. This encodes CASSLRLFRDRGRNSPLHF. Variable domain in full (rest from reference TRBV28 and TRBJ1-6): DVKVTQSSRYLVKRTGEKVFLECVQDMDHENMFWYRQDPGLGLRLIYFSYDVKMKEKGDIPEGYSVSREKKERFSLILESASTNQTSMYLCASSLRLFRDRGRNSPLHFGNGTRLTVT.

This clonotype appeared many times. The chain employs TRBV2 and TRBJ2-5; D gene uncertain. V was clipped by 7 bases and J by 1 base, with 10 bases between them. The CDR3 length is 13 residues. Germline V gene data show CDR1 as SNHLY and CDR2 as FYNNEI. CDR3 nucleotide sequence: TGTGCCAGCACCCGAACTTTCCAAGAGACCCAGTACTTC. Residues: CASTRTFQETQYF.

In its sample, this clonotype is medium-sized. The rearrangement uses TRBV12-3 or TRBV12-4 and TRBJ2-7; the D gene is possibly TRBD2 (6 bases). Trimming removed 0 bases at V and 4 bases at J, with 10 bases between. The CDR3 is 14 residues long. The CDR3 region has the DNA TGTGCCAGCAGTTTAGCGTCAGGGAGGTACGAGCAGTACTTC. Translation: CASSLASGRYEQYF.

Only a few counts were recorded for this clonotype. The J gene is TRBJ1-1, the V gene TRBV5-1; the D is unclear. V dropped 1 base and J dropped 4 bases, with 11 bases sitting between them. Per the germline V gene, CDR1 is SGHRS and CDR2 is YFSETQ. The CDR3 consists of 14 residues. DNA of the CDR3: TGCGCCAGCAGCTTGAGCCTGGGTATCACTGAAGCTTTCTTT. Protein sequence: CASSLSLGITEAFF.

The DNA of the CDR3 is TGTGCCAGCAGTTTAGGTGGGACATCCCCCCGGCAGTACTTC. It translates to CASSLGGTSPRQYF. The chain employs TRBV12-3 or TRBV12-4 and TRBJ2-7, with D possibly being TRBD1 (6 bases). The V gene lost 1 base and the J gene lost 9 bases, with 16 bases spanning the gap. CDR3 length: 14 amino acids.

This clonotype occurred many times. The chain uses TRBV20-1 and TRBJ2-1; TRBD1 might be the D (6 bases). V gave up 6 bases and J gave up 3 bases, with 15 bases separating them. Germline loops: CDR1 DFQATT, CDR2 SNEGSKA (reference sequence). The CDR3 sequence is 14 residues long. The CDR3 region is CSASRDKGYNEQFF. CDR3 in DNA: TGCAGTGCCAGCCGGGACAAAGGCTACAATGAGCAGTTCTTC.

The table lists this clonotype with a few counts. The CDR3 loop reads CASRRRTGQETQYF. The CDR3, as DNA: TGCGCCAGCAGGCGCAGGACAGGTCAAGAGACCCAGTACTTC. The rearrangement joins TRBV5-1 to TRBJ2-5; 7 nucleotides match TRBD1. The CDR3 sequence is 14 residues long. The V segment lost 5 bases and the J segment 2 bases; nucleotides outside the gene matches: 6. The V gene's germline CDR1 is SGHRS and CDR2 YFSETQ. Using reference TRBV5-1 and TRBJ2-5 for the parts outside the CDR3, the full variable domain is KAGVTQTPRYLIKTRGQQVTLSCSPISGHRSVSWYQQTPGQGLQFLFEYFSETQRNKGNFPGRFSGRQFSNSRSEMNVSTLELGDSALYLCASRRRTGQETQYFGPGTRLLVL.

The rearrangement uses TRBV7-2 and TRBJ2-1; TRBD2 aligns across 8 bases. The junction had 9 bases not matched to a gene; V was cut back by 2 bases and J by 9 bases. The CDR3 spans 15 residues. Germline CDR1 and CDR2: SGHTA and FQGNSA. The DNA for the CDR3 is TGTGCCAGCAGCTTAATGGGCGGGAGGACGGGTGAGCAGTTCTTC. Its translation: CASSLMGGRTGEQFF. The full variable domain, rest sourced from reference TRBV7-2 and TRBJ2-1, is GAGVSQSPSNKVTEKGKDVELRCDPISGHTALYWYRQSLGQGLEFLIYFQGNSAPDKSGLPSDRFSAERTGGSVSTLTIQRTQQEDSAVYLCASSLMGGRTGEQFFGPGTRLTVL.

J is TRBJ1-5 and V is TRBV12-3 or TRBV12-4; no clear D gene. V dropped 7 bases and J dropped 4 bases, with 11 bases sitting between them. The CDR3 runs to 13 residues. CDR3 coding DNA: TGTGCCAGCACCATGACACTTAATCAGCCCCAGCATTTT. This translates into CASTMTLNQPQHF.

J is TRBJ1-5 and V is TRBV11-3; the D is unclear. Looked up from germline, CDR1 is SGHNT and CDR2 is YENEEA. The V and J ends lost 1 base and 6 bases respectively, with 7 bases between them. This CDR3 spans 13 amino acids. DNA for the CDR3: TGTGCCAGCAGCTTAGCTATGGGTCAGCCCCAGCATTTT. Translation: CASSLAMGQPQHF. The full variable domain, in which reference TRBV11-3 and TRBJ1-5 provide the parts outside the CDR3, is EAGVVQSPRYKIIEKKQPVAFWCNPISGHNTLYWYLQNLGQGPELLIRYENEEAVDDSQLPKDRFSAERLKGVDSTLKIQPAELGDSAVYLCASSLAMGQPQHFGDGTRLSIL.

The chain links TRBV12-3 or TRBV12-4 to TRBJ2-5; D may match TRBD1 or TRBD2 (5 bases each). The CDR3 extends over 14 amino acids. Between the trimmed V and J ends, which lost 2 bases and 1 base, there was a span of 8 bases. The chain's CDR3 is CASSLMRGQETQYF. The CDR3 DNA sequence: TGTGCCAGCAGTTTAATGAGGGGCCAAGAGACCCAGTACTTC.

CDR3 bases: TGCAGTACCTATCAGGGACGTCCTACGGGCTCTAACTATGGCTACACCTTC. Its translation: CSTYQGRPTGSNYGYTF. This sequence joins TRBV20-1 and TRBJ1-2; D might be TRBD1 (5 bases). The V gene's germline CDR1 is DFQATT and CDR2 SNEGSKA (reference sequence). V lost 8 bases and J 0 bases, leaving 25 bases between the germline ends. The CDR3 is made up of 17 amino acids.